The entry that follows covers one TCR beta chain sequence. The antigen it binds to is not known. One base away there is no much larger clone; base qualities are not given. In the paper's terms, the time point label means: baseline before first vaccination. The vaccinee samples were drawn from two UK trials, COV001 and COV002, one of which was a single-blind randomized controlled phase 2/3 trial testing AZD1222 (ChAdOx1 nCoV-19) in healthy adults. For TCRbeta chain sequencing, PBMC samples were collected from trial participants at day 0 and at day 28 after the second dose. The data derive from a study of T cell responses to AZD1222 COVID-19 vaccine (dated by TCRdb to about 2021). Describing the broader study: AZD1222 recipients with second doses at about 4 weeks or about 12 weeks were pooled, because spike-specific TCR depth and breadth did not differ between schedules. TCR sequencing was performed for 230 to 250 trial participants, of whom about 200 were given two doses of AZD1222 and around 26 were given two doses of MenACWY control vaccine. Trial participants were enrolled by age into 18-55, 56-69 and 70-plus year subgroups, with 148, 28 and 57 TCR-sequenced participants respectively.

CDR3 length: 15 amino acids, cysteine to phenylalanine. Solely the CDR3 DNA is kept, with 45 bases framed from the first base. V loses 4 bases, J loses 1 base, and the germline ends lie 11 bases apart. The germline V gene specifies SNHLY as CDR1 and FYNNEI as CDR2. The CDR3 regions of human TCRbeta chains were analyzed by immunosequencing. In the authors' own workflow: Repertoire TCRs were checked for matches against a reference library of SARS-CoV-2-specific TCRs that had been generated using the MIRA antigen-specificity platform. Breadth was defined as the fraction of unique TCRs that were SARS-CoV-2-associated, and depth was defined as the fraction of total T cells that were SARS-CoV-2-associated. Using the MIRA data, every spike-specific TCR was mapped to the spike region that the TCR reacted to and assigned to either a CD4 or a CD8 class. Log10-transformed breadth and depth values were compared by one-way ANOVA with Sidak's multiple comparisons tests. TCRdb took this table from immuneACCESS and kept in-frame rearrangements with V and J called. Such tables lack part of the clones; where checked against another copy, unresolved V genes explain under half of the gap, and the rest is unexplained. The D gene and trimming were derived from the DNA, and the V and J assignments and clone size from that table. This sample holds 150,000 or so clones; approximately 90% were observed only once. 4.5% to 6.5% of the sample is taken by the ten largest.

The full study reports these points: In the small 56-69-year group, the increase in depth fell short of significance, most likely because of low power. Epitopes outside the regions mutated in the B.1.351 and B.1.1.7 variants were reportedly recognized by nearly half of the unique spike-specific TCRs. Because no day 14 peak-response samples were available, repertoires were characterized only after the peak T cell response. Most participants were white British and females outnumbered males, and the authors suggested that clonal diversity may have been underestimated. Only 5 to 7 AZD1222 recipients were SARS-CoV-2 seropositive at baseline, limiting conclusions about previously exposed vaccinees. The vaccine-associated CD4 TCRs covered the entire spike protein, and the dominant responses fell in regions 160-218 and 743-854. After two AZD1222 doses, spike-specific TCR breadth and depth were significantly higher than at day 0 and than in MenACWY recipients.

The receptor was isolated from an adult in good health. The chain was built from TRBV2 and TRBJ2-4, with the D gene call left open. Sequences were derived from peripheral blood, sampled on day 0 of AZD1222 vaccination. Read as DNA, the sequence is TGTGCCAGCAGTGTGTCAGTCACGGCCAAAAACATTCAGTACTTC. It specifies CASSVSVTAKNIQYF.